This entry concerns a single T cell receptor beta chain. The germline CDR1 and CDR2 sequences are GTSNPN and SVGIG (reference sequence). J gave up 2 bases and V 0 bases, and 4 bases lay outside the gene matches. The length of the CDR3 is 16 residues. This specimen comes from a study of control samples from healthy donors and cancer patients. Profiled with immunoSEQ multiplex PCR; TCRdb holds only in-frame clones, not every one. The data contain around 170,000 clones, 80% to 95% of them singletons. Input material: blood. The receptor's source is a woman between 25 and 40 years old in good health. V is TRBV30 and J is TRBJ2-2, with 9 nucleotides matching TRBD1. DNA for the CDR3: TGTGCCTGGAGTGTGGTGGACAGGGGAAACACCGGGGAGCTGTTTTTT. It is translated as CAWSVVDRGNTGELFF.